Below, 13 T cell receptor delta chains from the same sample are listed, as sequenced in a study of γδ T cells in repeated Plasmodium falciparum infection. TCRdb re-processed the multiplex PCR reads using CATT. This table holds some 100,000 delta-chain clones, approximately 1.4% found once. Bulk repertoires came from Vgamma9/Vdelta2+ or Vdelta2-negative gammadelta T cells flow-sorted from PBMC. The sequenced material came from gamma-delta T cells from blood. The receptors derive from a pool of human donors (malaria-infected and uninfected, not separated).

A note on this clone: TCRdb shows a much larger clone's protein in place of this DNA's translation, and the two differ at residue 6, likely through a read error; the protein shown is translated from the DNA. V usage is TRDV1 and J usage is TRDJ1; a possible D gene is TRDD3 (5 bases). The J gene was missing in TCRdb and was found by matching the end of the DNA to germline. CDR1 and CDR2 from the germline V gene are TSWWSYY and QGS. The CDR3 loop spans 12 amino acids. V lost 1 base and J 10 bases, leaving 10 bases between the germline ends. CDR3 sequence (DNA): TGTGCTCTTGGGGAACGGGGCCTGGGACTCATCTTT. This encodes CALGERGLGLIF.

This clone was seen only a few times. This DNA translates differently at residue 11 from the TCRdb protein, which is that of a much larger clone; a read error is likely, and the protein shown is the DNA's own translation. The chain combines TRDV1 with TRDJ1, with D perhaps matching TRDD3 (5 bases). CDR1 is TSWWSYY and CDR2 is QGS in the germline V gene. V lost 1 base and J lost 4, with 34 bases in between. The CDR3 loop spans 22 amino acids. The CDR3 DNA sequence: TGTGCTCTTGGGGAACCCCTGTGCTACTGGAGGACCTATCGACCTTTTAACGATAAACTCATCTTT. It codes for CALGEPLCYWRTYRPFNDKLIF.

This clone was observed a handful of times. A read error is the likely source, as a far larger clone sits one nucleotide away. Other DNA sequences from this sample encode an identical CDR3 as well. The chain is built from TRDV2 and TRDJ2, with D possibly being TRDD3 (6 bases). TCRdb records no J gene; here it was assigned by comparing the DNA to germline. This CDR3 is built from 15 residues. CDR1 and CDR2 from the germline V gene are GEAIGNYY and EKD. Here the CDR3 reads CACDTGDALTAQLFF. CDR3 nucleotides: TGCGCCTGTGACACCGGGGATGCTTTGACAGCACAACTCTTCTTT.

This clone was counted ten times or more. A far larger clone is off by one base, so a read error is likely. The same CDR3 also results from other DNA sequences found in this sample. CDR3 coding DNA: TGTGCCTGTGACATAATACGTACTGGGGTCCCGTACACCGACAAACTCATCTTT. As protein: CACDIIRTGVPYTDKLIF. This rearrangement joins TRDV2 to TRDJ1; 7 bases agree with TRDD3. Germline loops: CDR1 GEAIGNYY, CDR2 EKD. This CDR3 contains 18 residues.

This clone appeared many times. With only one base between it and a far larger clone, this is likely a read error. The same CDR3 can be traced to other DNA sequences in this sample. The V and J genes are TRDV1 and TRDJ1; possible D gene TRDD3, 5 bases. This CDR3 contains 18 residues. Germline CDR1 reads TSWWSYY; CDR2 reads QGS. CDR3 bases: TGTGCCCTTGGGGAACTAGTTCCCTGGGAGCCGTACACCGATAAACTCATCTTT. This codes for CALGELVPWEPYTDKLIF.

Note on this clone: Being one base from a much bigger clone, this may be a read error. The chain carries TRDV2 and TRDJ1, with a tentative D call TRDD3 (6 bases). The J gene was not available in TCRdb and was assigned here by matching the DNA to germline segments. The CDR3 has 17 amino acids. In germline, CDR1 is GEAIGNYY, CDR2 EKD. Written as DNA, the CDR3 is TGTGCCTGTGTCACCGTGCCGGGGATGGGGTACACCGATAAACTCATCTTT. This sequence encodes CACVTVPGMGYTDKLIF.

This clone came up a few times. The amino acid sequence in TCRdb belongs to a much larger clone and departs from this DNA's translation at residue 5, likely a sequencing read error; the sequence shown is translated from the DNA. The V and J genes are TRDV2 and TRDJ3, with TRDD3 matching 10 bases. TCRdb is silent on the J gene; assignment here came from matching the DNA to germline. The CDR3 is 19 residues long. V lost 3 bases, J lost 0 bases, and 7 bases stayed unmatched. The germline CDR1 and CDR2 sequences are GEAIGNYY and EKD. The CDR3 sequence: CACDAVWGISSWDTRQMFF. CDR3 nucleotides: TGTGCCTGTGACGCCGTCTGGGGGATAAGCTCCTGGGACACCCGACAGATGTTTTTC.

This clone was observed a handful of times. A far larger clone is one base from this, pointing to a likely read error. The chain has TRDV1 and TRDJ1; 10 positions agree with TRDD3. TCRdb offers no J gene call, so here the DNA was matched to germline to obtain one. The CDR3 runs to 20 residues. Germline assignment: CDR1 TSWWSYY and CDR2 QGS. V gave up 3 bases and J gave up 2 bases; unmatched junction bases: 18. CDR3 in DNA: TGTGCTCTTGGGGACCAAATTTTCTACGGGGGATACGCGGGGACCGATAAACTCATCTTT. Protein: CALGDQIFYGGYAGTDKLIF.

In the case of this clone: The mismatch at residue 3 between this DNA's translation and the TCRdb protein of a much larger clone likely reflects a read error; the protein shown is translated from the DNA. The chain employs TRDV2 and TRDJ1; 13 bases map to TRDD3. The J gene, absent from TCRdb, was called here by matching the DNA to germline. The length of the CDR3 is 22 residues. CDR1 is GEAIGNYY, CDR2 EKD, per germline. The CDR3 sequence is CAYDPVPTAVLGDTEGTDKLIF. For the CDR3, the DNA is TGTGCCTATGACCCAGTACCGACCGCCGTACTGGGGGATACGGAGGGGACCGATAAACTCATCTTT.

This clone is medium-sized within its sample. The identical CDR3 is also encoded by other nucleotide sequences in the sample. This chain links TRDV2 with TRDJ1, with D possibly matching TRDD3 (5 bases). This CDR3 is 15 amino acids long. Trimming took off 4 bases at V and 0 bases at J, with 14 bases between the two ends. In germline, CDR1 is GEAIGNYY, CDR2 EKD. The CDR3 region has the DNA TGTGCCTGTGAACGACTCGGGATGAACACCGATAAACTCATCTTT. The encoded protein is CACERLGMNTDKLIF.

As for this clone: With only one base between it and a far larger clone, this is likely a read error. This same CDR3 is encoded by further DNA sequences in the sample. The rearrangement links TRDV2 to TRDJ3; 9 nucleotides match TRDD3. The J gene, absent from TCRdb, was called here by matching the DNA to germline. The CDR3 loop spans 21 amino acids. V lost 3 bases, J lost 0 bases, and 14 bases stayed unmatched. Germline assignment: CDR1 GEAIGNYY and CDR2 EKD. The CDR3 spells CACDASLGDPLSSWDTRQMFF. The CDR3 coding sequence is TGTGCCTGTGACGCCTCACTGGGGGACCCCTTGAGCTCCTGGGACACCCGACAGATGTTTTTC.

This clone was detected only a few times. TCRdb has a much larger clone's protein, which differs at residue 17 from the translation of this DNA, likely because of a read error; what is shown is the protein translated from the DNA. This CDR3 reads CALGELHTTRLPTFSFIDKLIF. In DNA, the CDR3 is TGTGCTCTTGGGGAACTGCATACCACCCGCCTTCCTACTTTCAGTTTTATCGATAAACTCATCTTT. The chain recombines TRDV1 with TRDJ1; 9 nucleotides line up with TRDD2. TCRdb records no J gene; here it was assigned by comparing the DNA to germline. The germline V gene has CDR1 TSWWSYY and CDR2 QGS. The V gene end was trimmed by 0 bases and the J gene end by 4 bases; junction bases not matched to a gene: 24. This CDR3 has 22 residues.

In its sample, this clone was seen a few times. TCRdb has a much larger clone's protein, which differs at residue 5 from the translation of this DNA, likely because of a read error; what is shown is the protein translated from the DNA. CDR3 DNA: TGTGCTCTTGGGAAACGGGGCTTCTCGGGGACCGATAAACTCATCTTT. This sequence encodes CALGKRGFSGTDKLIF. The genes are TRDV1 and TRDJ1; D remains unclear. This CDR3 has 16 amino acids. Deletions cut 5 bases from V and 2 bases from J, with 18 bases between. Germline values: CDR1 TSWWSYY, CDR2 QGS.